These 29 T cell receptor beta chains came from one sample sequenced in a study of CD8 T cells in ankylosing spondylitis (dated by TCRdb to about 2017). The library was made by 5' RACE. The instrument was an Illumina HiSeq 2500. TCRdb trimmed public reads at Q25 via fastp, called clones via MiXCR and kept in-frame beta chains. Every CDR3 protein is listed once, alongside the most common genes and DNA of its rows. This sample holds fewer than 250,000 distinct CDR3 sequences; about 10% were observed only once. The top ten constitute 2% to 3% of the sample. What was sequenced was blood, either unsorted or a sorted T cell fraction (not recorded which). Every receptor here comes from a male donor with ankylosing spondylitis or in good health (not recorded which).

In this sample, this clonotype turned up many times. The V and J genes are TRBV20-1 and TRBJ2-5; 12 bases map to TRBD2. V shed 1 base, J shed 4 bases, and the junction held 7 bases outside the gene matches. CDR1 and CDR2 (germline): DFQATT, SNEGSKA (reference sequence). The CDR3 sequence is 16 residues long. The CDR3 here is CSARVASGGAGETQYF. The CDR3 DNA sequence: TGCAGTGCTAGAGTGGCTAGCGGGGGGGCCGGAGAGACCCAGTACTTC.

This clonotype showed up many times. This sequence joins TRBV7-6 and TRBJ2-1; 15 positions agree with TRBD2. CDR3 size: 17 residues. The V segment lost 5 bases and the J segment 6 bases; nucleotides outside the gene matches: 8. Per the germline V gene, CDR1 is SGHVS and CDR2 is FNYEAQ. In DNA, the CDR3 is TGTGCCAGCAGCCCAAGGACTAGCGGGGGGGGAGGCAATGAGCAGTTCTTC. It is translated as CASSPRTSGGGGNEQFF.

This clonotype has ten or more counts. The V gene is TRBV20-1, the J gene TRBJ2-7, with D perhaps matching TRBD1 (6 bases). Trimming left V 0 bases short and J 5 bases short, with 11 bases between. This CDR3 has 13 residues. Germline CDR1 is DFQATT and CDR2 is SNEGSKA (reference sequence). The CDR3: CSARETGKDEQYF. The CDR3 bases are TGCAGTGCTAGAGAAACAGGGAAGGACGAGCAGTACTTC.

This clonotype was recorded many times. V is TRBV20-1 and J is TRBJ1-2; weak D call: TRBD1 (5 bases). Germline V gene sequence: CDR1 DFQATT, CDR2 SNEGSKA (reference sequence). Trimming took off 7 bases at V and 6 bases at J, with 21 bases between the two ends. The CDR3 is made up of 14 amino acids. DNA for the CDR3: TGCAGTGGAGACAGCGGTCTGGTTCGGGATGGCTACACCTTC. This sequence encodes CSGDSGLVRDGYTF.

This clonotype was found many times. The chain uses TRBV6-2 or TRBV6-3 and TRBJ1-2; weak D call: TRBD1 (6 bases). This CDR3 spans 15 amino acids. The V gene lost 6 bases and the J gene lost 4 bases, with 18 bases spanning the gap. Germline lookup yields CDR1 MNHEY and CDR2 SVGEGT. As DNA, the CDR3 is TGTGCCAGCAGGCCCCAGACAGGAGAAATCTATGGCTACACCTTC. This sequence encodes CASRPQTGEIYGYTF.

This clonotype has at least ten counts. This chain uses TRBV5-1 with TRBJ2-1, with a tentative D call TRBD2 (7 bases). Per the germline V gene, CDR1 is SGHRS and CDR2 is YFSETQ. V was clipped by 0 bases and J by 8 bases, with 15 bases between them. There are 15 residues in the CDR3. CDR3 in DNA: TGCGCCAGCAGCTTGGGGTTAAAAGGGGGGGATGAGCAGTTCTTC. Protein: CASSLGLKGGDEQFF.

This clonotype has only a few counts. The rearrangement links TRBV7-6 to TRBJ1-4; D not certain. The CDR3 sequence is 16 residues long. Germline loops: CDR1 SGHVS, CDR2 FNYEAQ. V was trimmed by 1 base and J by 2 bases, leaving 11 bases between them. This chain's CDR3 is CASSLGQAGTNEKLFF. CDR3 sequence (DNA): TGTGCCAGCAGCTTAGGCCAGGCCGGGACTAATGAAAAACTGTTTTTT.

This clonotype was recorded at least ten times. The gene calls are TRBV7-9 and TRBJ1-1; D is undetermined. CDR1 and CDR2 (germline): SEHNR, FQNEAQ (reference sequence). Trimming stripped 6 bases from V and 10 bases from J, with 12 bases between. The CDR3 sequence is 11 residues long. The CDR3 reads CASSPDLGAFF. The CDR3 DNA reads TGTGCCAGCAGTCCCGACCTGGGAGCTTTCTTT.

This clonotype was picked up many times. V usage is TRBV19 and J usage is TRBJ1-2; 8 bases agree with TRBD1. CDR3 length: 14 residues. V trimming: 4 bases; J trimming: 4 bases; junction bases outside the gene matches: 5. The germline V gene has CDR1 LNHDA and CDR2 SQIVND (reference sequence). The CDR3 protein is CASSNRTGFYGYTF. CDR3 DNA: TGTGCCAGTAGTAACCGGACAGGGTTCTATGGCTACACCTTC. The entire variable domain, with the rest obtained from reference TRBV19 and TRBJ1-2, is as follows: DGGITQSPKYLFRKEGQNVTLSCEQNLNHDAMYWYRQDPGQGLRLIYYSQIVNDFQKGDIAEGYSVSREKKESFPLTVTSAQKNPTAFYLCASSNRTGFYGYTFGSGTRLTVV.

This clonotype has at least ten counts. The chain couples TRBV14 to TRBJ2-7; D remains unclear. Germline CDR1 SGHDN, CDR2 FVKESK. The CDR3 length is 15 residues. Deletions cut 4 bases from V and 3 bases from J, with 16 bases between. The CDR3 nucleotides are TGTGCCAGCAGCCTTCACAGTGAACCACTCTACGAGCAGTACTTC. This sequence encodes CASSLHSEPLYEQYF.

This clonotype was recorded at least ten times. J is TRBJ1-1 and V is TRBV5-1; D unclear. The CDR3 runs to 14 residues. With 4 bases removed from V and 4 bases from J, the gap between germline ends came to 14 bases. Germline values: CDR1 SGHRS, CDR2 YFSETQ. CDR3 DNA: TGCGCCAGCAGCATAGATCCGGTTGGCACTGAAGCTTTCTTT. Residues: CASSIDPVGTEAFF. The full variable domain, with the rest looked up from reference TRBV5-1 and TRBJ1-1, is KAGVTQTPRYLIKTRGQQVTLSCSPISGHRSVSWYQQTPGQGLQFLFEYFSETQRNKGNFPGRFSGRQFSNSRSEMNVSTLELGDSALYLCASSIDPVGTEAFFGQGTRLTVV.

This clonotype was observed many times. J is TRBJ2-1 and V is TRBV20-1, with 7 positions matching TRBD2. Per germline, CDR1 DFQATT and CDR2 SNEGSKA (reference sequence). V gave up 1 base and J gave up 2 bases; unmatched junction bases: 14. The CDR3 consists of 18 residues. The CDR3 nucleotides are TGCAGTGCTAGAGTCCCCGGGACTATCTCAAAAACCTACAATGAGCAGTTCTTC. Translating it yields CSARVPGTISKTYNEQFF.

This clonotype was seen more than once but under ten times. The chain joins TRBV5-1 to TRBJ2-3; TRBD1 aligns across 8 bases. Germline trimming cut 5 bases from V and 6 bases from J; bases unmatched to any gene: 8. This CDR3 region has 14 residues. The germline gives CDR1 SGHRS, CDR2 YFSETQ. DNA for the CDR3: TGCGCCAGCAGTTCACAGGGGGTGAGGGATACGCAGTATTTT. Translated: CASSSQGVRDTQYF. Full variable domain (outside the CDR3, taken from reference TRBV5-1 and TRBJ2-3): KAGVTQTPRYLIKTRGQQVTLSCSPISGHRSVSWYQQTPGQGLQFLFEYFSETQRNKGNFPGRFSGRQFSNSRSEMNVSTLELGDSALYLCASSSQGVRDTQYFGPGTRLTVL.

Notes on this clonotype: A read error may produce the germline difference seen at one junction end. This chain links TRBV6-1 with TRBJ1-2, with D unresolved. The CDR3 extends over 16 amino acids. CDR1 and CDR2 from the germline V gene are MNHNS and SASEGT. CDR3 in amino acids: CASSEDRTVANYGYTF. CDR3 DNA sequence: TGTGCCAGCAGCGAAGACCGGACGGTAGCTAACTATGGCTACACCTTC.

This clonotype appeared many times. The CDR3 here is CSASPSGRALNEQFF. The CDR3 coding sequence is TGCAGTGCTAGCCCTAGCGGGAGGGCCCTCAATGAGCAGTTCTTC. The rearrangement links TRBV20-1 to TRBJ2-1, with 12 positions matching TRBD2. Per germline, CDR1 DFQATT and CDR2 SNEGSKA (reference sequence). The CDR3 sequence is 15 residues long. The ends lost 3 bases at V and 6 bases at J; junction bases unmatched: 6.

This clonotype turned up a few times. CDR3 region: CATKQETFNEKLFF. The CDR3 DNA sequence: TGTGCCACCAAGCAGGAAACTTTCAATGAAAAACTGTTTTTT. The V and J genes are TRBV2 and TRBJ1-4; no clear D gene. V gave up 10 bases and J gave up 5 bases, with 17 bases separating them. CDR1 is SNHLY, CDR2 FYNNEI, per germline. The CDR3 extends over 14 amino acids. The complete variable domain, with remaining parts taken from reference TRBV2 and TRBJ1-4, reads EPEVTQTPSHQVTQMGQEVILRCVPISNHLYFYWYRQILGQKVEFLVSFYNNEISEKSEIFDDQFSVERPDGSNFTLKIRSTKLEDSAMYFCATKQETFNEKLFFGSGTQLSVL.

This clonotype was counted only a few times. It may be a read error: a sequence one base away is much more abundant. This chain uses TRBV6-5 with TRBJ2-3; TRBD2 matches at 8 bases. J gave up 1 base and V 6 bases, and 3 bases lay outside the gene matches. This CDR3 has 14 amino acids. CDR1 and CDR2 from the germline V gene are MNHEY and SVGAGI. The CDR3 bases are TGTGCCAGCAGGTTACTAGCGGGCACAGATACGCAGTATTTT. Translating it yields CASRLLAGTDTQYF.

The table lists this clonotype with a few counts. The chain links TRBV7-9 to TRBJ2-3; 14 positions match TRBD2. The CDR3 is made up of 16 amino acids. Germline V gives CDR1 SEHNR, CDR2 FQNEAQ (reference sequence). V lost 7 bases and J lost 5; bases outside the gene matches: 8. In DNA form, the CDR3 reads TGTGCCAGCACCAGACTAGCGGGGGGGCTTGGAGATACGCAGTATTTT. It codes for CASTRLAGGLGDTQYF.

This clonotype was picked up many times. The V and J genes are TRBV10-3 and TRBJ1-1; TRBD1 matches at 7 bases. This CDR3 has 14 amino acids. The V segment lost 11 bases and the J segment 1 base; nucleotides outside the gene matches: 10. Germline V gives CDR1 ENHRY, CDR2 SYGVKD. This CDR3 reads CASRGQLPNTEAFF. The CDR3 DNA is TGTGCCTCCCGGGGACAGCTCCCGAACACTGAAGCTTTCTTT.

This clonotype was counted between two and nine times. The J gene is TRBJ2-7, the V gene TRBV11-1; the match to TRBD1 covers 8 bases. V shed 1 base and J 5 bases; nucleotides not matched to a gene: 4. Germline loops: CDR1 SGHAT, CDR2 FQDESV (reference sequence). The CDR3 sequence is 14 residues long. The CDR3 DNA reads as TGTGCCAGCAGCTTAGGACAGGGGAGCCACGAGCAGTACTTC. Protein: CASSLGQGSHEQYF.

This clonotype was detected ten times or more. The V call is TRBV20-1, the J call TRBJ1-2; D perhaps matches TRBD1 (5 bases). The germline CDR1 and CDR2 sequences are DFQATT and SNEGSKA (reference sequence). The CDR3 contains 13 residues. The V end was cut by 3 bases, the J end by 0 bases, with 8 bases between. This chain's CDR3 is CSASRVSNYGYTF. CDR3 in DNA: TGCAGTGCTAGCAGGGTTTCTAACTATGGCTACACCTTC.

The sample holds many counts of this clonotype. CDR3 sequence reads: CAWSPPRQGLSYNEQFF. CDR3 DNA: TGTGCCTGGAGCCCACCACGACAGGGCCTTTCCTACAATGAGCAGTTCTTC. The rearrangement links TRBV30 to TRBJ2-1; 7 bases map to TRBD1. CDR1 is GTSNPN, CDR2 SVGIG, per germline (reference sequence). This CDR3 has 17 residues. V shed 3 bases and J 1 base; nucleotides not matched to a gene: 12.

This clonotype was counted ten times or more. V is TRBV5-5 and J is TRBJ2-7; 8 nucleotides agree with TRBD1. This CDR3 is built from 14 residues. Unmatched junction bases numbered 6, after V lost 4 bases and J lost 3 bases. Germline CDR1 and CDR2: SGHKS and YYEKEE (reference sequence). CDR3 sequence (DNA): TGTGCCAGCAGCAAGACAGGGGAAGGCTACGAGCAGTACTTC. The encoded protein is CASSKTGEGYEQYF.

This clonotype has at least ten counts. CDR3 residues: CASSSGLAAMSSYNEQFF. The CDR3 DNA reads as TGCGCCAGCAGCTCCGGACTAGCGGCTATGAGCTCCTACAATGAGCAGTTCTTC. The V gene is TRBV5-1, the J gene TRBJ2-1, with 10 bases matching TRBD2. Germline CDR1 and CDR2: SGHRS and YFSETQ. After removal of 3 bases from V and 0 bases from J, the junction contained 9 bases not matched to a gene. The CDR3 totals 18 residues.

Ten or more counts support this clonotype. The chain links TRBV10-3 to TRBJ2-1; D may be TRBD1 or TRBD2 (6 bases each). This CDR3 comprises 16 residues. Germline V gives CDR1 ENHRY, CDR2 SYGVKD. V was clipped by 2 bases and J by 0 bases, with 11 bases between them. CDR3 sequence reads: CAISEGGHNSYNEQFF. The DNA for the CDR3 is TGTGCCATCAGTGAGGGGGGGCACAACTCCTACAATGAGCAGTTCTTC.

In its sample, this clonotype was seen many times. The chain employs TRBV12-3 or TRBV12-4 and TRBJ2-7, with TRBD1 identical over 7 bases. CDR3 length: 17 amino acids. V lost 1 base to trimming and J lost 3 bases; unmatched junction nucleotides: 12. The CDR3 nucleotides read TGTGCCAGCAGTTTAGAGGTAGGGGGCCTCGGGGTCTACGAGCAGTACTTC. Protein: CASSLEVGGLGVYEQYF.

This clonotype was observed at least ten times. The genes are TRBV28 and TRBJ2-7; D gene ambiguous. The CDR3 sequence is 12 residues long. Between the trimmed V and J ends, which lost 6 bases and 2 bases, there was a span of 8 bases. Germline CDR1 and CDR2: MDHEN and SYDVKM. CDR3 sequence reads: CASRTRPYEQYF. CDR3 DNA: TGTGCCAGCAGGACCCGACCCTACGAGCAGTACTTC.

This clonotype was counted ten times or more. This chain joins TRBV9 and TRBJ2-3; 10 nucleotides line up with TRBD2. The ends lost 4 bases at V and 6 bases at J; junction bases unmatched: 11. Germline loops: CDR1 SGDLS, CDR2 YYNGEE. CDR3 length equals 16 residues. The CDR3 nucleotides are TGTGCCAGCAGCCCGAGGACTAGCGGTTCGTGGGATACGCAGTATTTT. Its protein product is CASSPRTSGSWDTQYF.

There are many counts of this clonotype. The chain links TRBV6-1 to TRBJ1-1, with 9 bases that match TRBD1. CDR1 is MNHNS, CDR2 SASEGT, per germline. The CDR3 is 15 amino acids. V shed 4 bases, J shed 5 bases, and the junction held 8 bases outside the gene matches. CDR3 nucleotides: TGTGCCAGCAGTGCCGGGACAGGGAGGAGGACTGAAGCTTTCTTT. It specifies CASSAGTGRRTEAFF.